The 22 T cell receptor beta chains below come from one sample, sequenced in a study of CD8 T cells in ankylosing spondylitis. TCRdb called the 5' RACE reads again in MiXCR, with one record for every CDR3 protein. The data hold about 240,000 distinct CDR3 sequences, with approximately 7.6% observed a single time. Material: blood, either unsorted or a sorted T cell fraction (not recorded which). Receptors originate from a female donor with ankylosing spondylitis or in good health (not recorded which).

This clonotype was detected ten times or more. V gene TRBV12-3 or TRBV12-4 combines with J gene TRBJ1-2; D may be TRBD1 (5 bases). The V gene lost 3 bases and the J gene lost 7 bases, with 9 bases spanning the gap. CDR3 size: 12 residues. The CDR3 loop reads CASSLGRGGYTF. The DNA for the CDR3 is TGTGCCAGCAGTTTGGGGCGTGGTGGCTACACCTTC.

This clonotype has ten or more counts. The genes are TRBV7-2 and TRBJ2-3; D ambiguous. The CDR3 is 12 residues long. V was cut by 5 bases and J by 2 bases, with 5 bases left in between. The germline V gene has CDR1 SGHTA and CDR2 FQGNSA. The DNA for the CDR3 is TGTGCCAGCAGCCCTTACACAGATACGCAGTATTTT. Residues: CASSPYTDTQYF.

V gene TRBV11-2 combines with J gene TRBJ1-2; no clear D gene. V was pared by 3 bases and J by 4 bases, with 9 bases between. The CDR3 spans 13 residues. Germline V gene sequence: CDR1 SGHAT, CDR2 FQNNGV. The CDR3, as DNA: TGTGCCAGCAGCTTGATAGAACCCTATGGCTACACCTTC. Its translation: CASSLIEPYGYTF.

The chain employs TRBV20-1 and TRBJ2-1; 11 bases are shared with TRBD2. V was clipped by 1 base and J by 2 bases; unmatched bases: 7. This CDR3 contains 17 residues. Germline V gene data show CDR1 as DFQATT and CDR2 as SNEGSKA (reference sequence). CDR3 residues: CSARVAGGGRAYNEQFF. CDR3 DNA: TGCAGTGCTAGAGTAGCGGGGGGGGGAAGGGCCTACAATGAGCAGTTCTTC.

The chain recombines TRBV6-2 or TRBV6-3 with TRBJ1-2; D is unresolved. This CDR3 has 15 residues. Between the trimmed V and J ends, which lost 5 bases and 3 bases, there was a span of 16 bases. Germline V gene lookup returns CDR1 MNHEY and CDR2 SVGEGT. CDR3 sequence: CASSPSRAGYYGYTF. The CDR3 bases are TGTGCCAGCAGTCCTTCCCGCGCGGGGTACTATGGCTACACCTTC.

This clonotype was recorded a few times. V gene TRBV30 combines with J gene TRBJ1-2; D unclear. The CDR3 is made up of 12 amino acids. Germline V gene data show CDR1 as GTSNPN and CDR2 as SVGIG (reference sequence). Trimming took off 0 bases at V and 8 bases at J, with 10 bases between the two ends. The CDR3: CAWSVGPEGYTF. The DNA for the CDR3 is TGTGCCTGGAGTGTGGGTCCCGAGGGCTACACCTTC. Full variable domain (rest looked up from reference TRBV30 and TRBJ1-2): SQTIHQWPATLVQPVGSPLSLECTVEGTSNPNLYWYRQAAGRGLQLLFYSVGIGQISSEVPQNLSASRPQDRQFILSSKKLLLSDSGFYLCAWSVGPEGYTFGSGTRLTVV.

This clonotype was detected ten times or more. V usage is TRBV6-2 or TRBV6-3 and J usage is TRBJ2-2; D call uncertain. Germline loops: CDR1 MNHEY, CDR2 SVGEGT. CDR3 length: 13 residues. With 2 bases removed from V and 2 bases from J, the gap between germline ends came to 3 bases. The CDR3 region is CASSYPNTGELFF. The CDR3 coding sequence is TGTGCCAGCAGTTACCCTAACACCGGGGAGCTGTTTTTT.

This clonotype came up many times. This chain joins TRBV7-9 and TRBJ2-5, with 7 bases identical to TRBD1. The ends lost 4 bases at V and 6 bases at J; junction bases unmatched: 8. CDR1 and CDR2 from the germline V gene are SEHNR and FQNEAQ (reference sequence). The CDR3 loop spans 14 amino acids. In DNA form, the CDR3 reads TGTGCCAGCAGCTCACCTCAGGGGGAACAGACCCAGTACTTC. This encodes CASSSPQGEQTQYF.

This clonotype was found many times. The V and J genes are TRBV5-1 and TRBJ1-5; the match to TRBD1 covers 10 bases. CDR3 length: 15 amino acids. The V gene's germline CDR1 is SGHRS and CDR2 YFSETQ. V lost 4 bases, J lost 5 bases, and 6 bases stayed unmatched. The CDR3 here is CASSPDGTGDQPQHF. The CDR3, as DNA: TGCGCCAGCAGCCCAGACGGGACAGGGGATCAGCCCCAGCATTTT.

This clonotype was found many times. The J gene is TRBJ2-5, the V gene TRBV5-1, with TRBD2 matching 9 bases. Germline trimming cut 4 bases from V and 0 bases from J; bases unmatched to any gene: 7. The CDR3 runs to 16 residues. Germline V CDR1 and CDR2: SGHRS, YFSETQ. CDR3 nucleotide sequence: TGCGCCAGCAGCGCTGGACTAGCGAGGTACCAAGAGACCCAGTACTTC. Its translation: CASSAGLARYQETQYF.

In its sample, this clonotype was seen many times. The chain recombines TRBV6-5 with TRBJ1-1; unclear D gene. The CDR3 covers 15 residues. Germline CDR1 and CDR2: MNHEY and SVGAGI. V lost 1 base, J lost 1 base, and 10 bases lay in between. The CDR3: CASSYWAGRNTEAFF. CDR3 nucleotide sequence: TGTGCCAGCAGTTACTGGGCAGGAAGGAACACTGAAGCTTTCTTT.

This clonotype was recorded many times. V and J are TRBV20-1 and TRBJ2-7, with D unclear. Germline CDR1 reads DFQATT; CDR2 reads SNEGSKA (reference sequence). The length of the CDR3 is 12 residues. Trimming pared 3 bases from V and 1 base from J, leaving 7 bases between. In nucleotides, the CDR3 is TGCAGTGCTAGCGGTGGGTCCTACGAGCAGTACTTC. As protein: CSASGGSYEQYF.

V and J are TRBV5-3 and TRBJ2-7; possibly TRBD2 for D (5 bases). TRBV5-3 is marked as an open reading frame, function uncertain. There are 14 residues in the CDR3. V was shortened by 9 bases and J by 3 bases, with 19 bases between the two germline ends. This CDR3 reads CAMSPGIICYEQYF. DNA of the CDR3: TGTGCCATGAGCCCCGGGATCATCTGCTACGAGCAGTACTTC.

This clonotype has a count of ten or more. The chain combines TRBV14 with TRBJ2-1, with 14 bases lining up with TRBD2. The germline gives CDR1 SGHDN, CDR2 FVKESK. After removal of 1 base from V and 7 bases from J, the junction contained 9 bases not matched to a gene. The CDR3 runs 18 residues. CDR3 loop: CASSQANAGTSGSNEQFF. CDR3 sequence (DNA): TGTGCCAGCAGCCAAGCCAATGCAGGGACTAGCGGGAGTAATGAGCAGTTCTTC.

This clonotype was recorded many times. V and J are TRBV10-3 and TRBJ1-4, with D hard to call. V was shortened by 0 bases and J by 8 bases, with 4 bases between the two germline ends. Germline V gives CDR1 ENHRY, CDR2 SYGVKD. The CDR3 spans 12 residues. CDR3 sequence reads: CAISESSEKLFF. In DNA form, the CDR3 reads TGTGCCATCAGTGAGTCGAGCGAAAAACTGTTTTTT.

Only a few counts were recorded for this clonotype. V usage is TRBV20-1 and J usage is TRBJ2-1; TRBD2 agrees at 10 bases. Germline-derived CDR1 and CDR2 are DFQATT and SNEGSKA (reference sequence). Germline trimming cut 0 bases from V and 6 bases from J; bases unmatched to any gene: 11. The CDR3 length is 17 residues. As DNA, the CDR3 is TGCAGTGCTAGAGACGGTCGTCCTAGCGGGAGAGGCAATGAGCAGTTCTTC. Protein product: CSARDGRPSGRGNEQFF.

This clonotype has at least ten counts. V usage is TRBV6-2 or TRBV6-3 and J usage is TRBJ2-7; D may be TRBD1 (5 bases). Trimming pared 4 bases from V and 0 bases from J, leaving 13 bases between. This CDR3 region has 15 residues. Germline V lookup: CDR1 MNHEY, CDR2 SVGEGT. CDR3 region: CASSFREGISYEQYF. CDR3 coding DNA: TGTGCCAGCAGTTTCAGGGAAGGGATCTCCTACGAGCAGTACTTC.

The chain uses TRBV12-3 or TRBV12-4 and TRBJ1-2; TRBD1 might be the D (5 bases). V shed 5 bases and J shed 8 bases, with 18 bases lying between them. The CDR3 runs 14 residues. The CDR3 reads CASSPTLGVGGYTF. DNA for the CDR3: TGTGCCAGCAGTCCTACGTTGGGGGTAGGGGGCTACACCTTC.

This clonotype occurred many times. The V and J genes are TRBV12-3 or TRBV12-4 and TRBJ2-1; possibly TRBD2 for D (6 bases). The CDR3 covers 13 residues. Deletions cut 8 bases from V and 5 bases from J, with 13 bases between. CDR3 sequence: CASSLDYHNEQFF. The DNA for the CDR3 is TGTGCCAGCTCCCTGGACTATCACAATGAGCAGTTCTTC.

This clonotype was counted many times. The CDR3 sequence: CASSLDQAGEQFF. The CDR3 DNA sequence: TGTGCCAGCAGCTTAGATCAGGCGGGTGAGCAGTTCTTC. The gene calls are TRBV7-3 and TRBJ2-1; tentative D call: TRBD2 (5 bases). The ends were cut back, 2 bases at V and 9 bases at J, with 11 bases in the middle. Germline loops: CDR1 SGHTA, CDR2 FQGTGA. The CDR3 sequence is 13 residues long.

This clonotype was detected ten times or more. V is TRBV27 and J is TRBJ2-4; D ambiguous. Trimming removed 3 bases at V and 1 base at J, with 4 bases between. The germline gives CDR1 MNHEY, CDR2 SMNVEV (reference sequence). The CDR3 totals 13 residues. CDR3 sequence (DNA): TGTGCCAGCAGTTTCAACGCCAAAAACATTCAGTACTTC. It codes for CASSFNAKNIQYF.

This clonotype was counted at least ten times. As DNA, the CDR3 is TGCGCCAGCCGTCAGCGGGAGGGAGCAAGAATAAATACGCAGTATTTT. Protein: CASRQREGARINTQYF. V usage is TRBV5-1 and J usage is TRBJ2-3; 10 nucleotides align to TRBD2. Per germline, CDR1 SGHRS and CDR2 YFSETQ. The trim removed 7 bases at V and 7 bases at J, leaving 15 bases unmatched. The CDR3 sequence is 16 residues long.